A single sample gave rise to the 2 T cell receptor beta chains below, sequenced in a study of shared clonotypes between healthy human individuals (dated by TCRdb to the early 2020s). The library was obtained by the immunoSEQ multiplex PCR assay. This immuneACCESS table, as held by TCRdb, lists in-frame sequences with V and J called but not all clones. Of the missing ones, under half trace to an unresolved V gene in checked studies; the others have no known cause. The sample has around 2,000,000 clones on record, 90% to 95% of them singletons. More than 0.1% of the sample lies in the top ten. Sequenced: naive CD4+ T cells sorted from blood. The intended sense of this specimen's cell subset or site label: CD45RA+ positively selected. The receptors here all came from a man between 18 and 29 years old in good health.

The chain recombines TRBV30 with TRBJ2-7, with TRBD1 identical over 8 bases. The trim removed 2 bases at V and 6 bases at J, leaving 9 bases unmatched. CDR1 is GTSNPN and CDR2 is SVGIG in the germline V gene (reference sequence). CDR3 length: 14 amino acids. Here the CDR3 DNA reads TGTGCCTGGAGTCACGGACAGGGAACAGGCGAGCAGTACTTC. Translating it yields CAWSHGQGTGEQYF.

The chain has TRBV6-5 and TRBJ1-1, with D hard to call. Deletions cut 5 bases from V and 5 bases from J, with 18 bases between. The CDR3 is 15 residues long. Germline V CDR1 and CDR2: MNHEY, SVGAGI. The CDR3 coding sequence is TGTGCCAGCAGTCAGCAAAGGGTGGGTCGGACTGAAGCTTTCTTT. This codes for CASSQQRVGRTEAFF.